The 17 T cell receptor beta chains given below trace back to one sample, sequenced in a study of blood T cell repertoires in COVID-19. Measured with immunoSEQ multiplex PCR; TCRdb has only the in-frame clones, and not every one. The profile covers about 280,000 clones, with roughly 91% appearing a single time and about 4.6% taken by the ten largest. Sequenced sample: peripheral blood. The receptor set was obtained from a man aged 35 to 55 with acute or convalescent COVID-19.

The rearrangement joins TRBV5-1 to TRBJ2-7, with TRBD2 matching 11 bases. This CDR3 spans 15 amino acids. CDR1 is SGHRS and CDR2 is YFSETQ in the germline V gene. J lost 7 bases, V lost 1 base, and 7 bases had no gene match. The CDR3 here is CASSLNSGGAGEQYF. CDR3 coding DNA: TGCGCCAGCAGCTTGAATAGCGGGGGGGCCGGAGAGCAGTACTTC. The full variable domain, rest sourced from reference TRBV5-1 and TRBJ2-7, is KAGVTQTPRYLIKTRGQQVTLSCSPISGHRSVSWYQQTPGQGLQFLFEYFSETQRNKGNFPGRFSGRQFSNSRSEMNVSTLELGDSALYLCASSLNSGGAGEQYFGPGTRLTVT.

This rearrangement joins TRBV4-1 to TRBJ1-1; D may be TRBD1 (6 bases). The ends were cut back, 0 bases at V and 3 bases at J, with 14 bases in the middle. This CDR3 spans 16 amino acids. Germline values: CDR1 MGHRA, CDR2 YSYEKL. The CDR3: CASSQDGGRGDTEAFF. The CDR3, as DNA: TGCGCCAGCAGCCAAGATGGAGGGAGGGGGGACACTGAAGCTTTCTTT.

The J gene is TRBJ2-7, the V gene TRBV28, with TRBD1 matching 7 bases. The germline V gene encodes CDR1 MDHEN and CDR2 SYDVKM. V gave up 8 bases and J gave up 9 bases; unmatched junction bases: 19. The CDR3 runs 15 residues. The CDR3: CASQLSGQTPQGQYF. The CDR3 nucleotides are TGTGCCAGCCAGCTTTCGGGACAGACACCTCAGGGGCAGTACTTC.

In nucleotides, the CDR3 is TGTGCCAGCAGAGCCGGGACTGGAGGGAACAATGAGCAGTTCTTC. Encoded protein: CASRAGTGGNNEQFF. The rearrangement joins TRBV7-9 to TRBJ2-1; weak D call: TRBD2 (6 bases). Trimming left V 6 bases short and J 5 bases short, with 17 bases between. Germline CDR1 is SEHNR and CDR2 is FQNEAQ (reference sequence). The CDR3 covers 15 residues. Full variable domain (remainder filled in from reference TRBV7-9 and TRBJ2-1): DTGVSQNPRHKITKRGQNVTFRCDPISEHNRLYWYRQTLGQGPEFLTYFQNEAQLEKSRLLSDRFSAERPKGSFSTLEIQRTEQGDSAMYLCASRAGTGGNNEQFFGPGTRLTVL.

The V and J genes are TRBV9 and TRBJ2-1, with 13 bases fitting TRBD2. CDR1 and CDR2 from the germline V gene are SGDLS and YYNGEE. The CDR3 sequence is 16 residues long. The ends lost 4 bases at V and 9 bases at J; junction bases unmatched: 10. CDR3: CASSSGLAGVGGEQFF. CDR3 nucleotide sequence: TGTGCCAGCAGCTCAGGACTAGCGGGGGTAGGAGGTGAGCAGTTCTTC.

V is TRBV6-5 and J is TRBJ1-1; TRBD1 matches at 7 bases. J lost 7 bases, V lost 6 bases, and 14 bases had no gene match. Germline V lookup: CDR1 MNHEY, CDR2 SVGAGI. The CDR3 runs to 15 residues. In DNA form, the CDR3 reads TGTGCCAGCAGAGACCTGGACAGGTCGAGTGGTGAAGCTTTCTTT. It codes for CASRDLDRSSGEAFF.

V is TRBV5-4 and J is TRBJ1-2, with a possible D match to TRBD1 (5 bases). Trimming took off 0 bases at V and 4 bases at J, with 10 bases between the two ends. The CDR3 runs to 14 residues. The V gene's germline CDR1 is SGHNT and CDR2 YYREEE (reference sequence). The CDR3 here is CASSLERTLYGYTF. DNA of the CDR3: TGTGCCAGCAGCTTGGAGAGGACACTCTATGGCTACACCTTC.

The chain has TRBV6-5 and TRBJ1-1, with D perhaps TRBD1 (5 bases). The CDR3 covers 15 residues. Trimming removed 5 bases at V and 5 bases at J, with 18 bases between. CDR1 is MNHEY, CDR2 SVGAGI, per germline. The DNA for the CDR3 is TGTGCCAGCAGTCTGCAGGGATCAGGATGGACTGAAGCTTTCTTT. Translating it yields CASSLQGSGWTEAFF.

Only a few counts were recorded for this clone. This chain joins TRBV3-1 (or the pseudogene TRBV3-2) and TRBJ2-3; D is possibly TRBD2 (6 bases). The length of the CDR3 is 15 residues. CDR1 LGHDT and CDR2 YNNKEL come from the germline V gene (reference sequence). Trimming cost V 4 bases and J 3 bases, with 14 bases left between them. CDR3 loop: CASSPLGGRTDTQYF. CDR3 in DNA: TGTGCCAGCAGCCCGCTGGGGGGTAGGACAGATACGCAGTATTTT.

This chain joins TRBV20-1 and TRBJ1-1; TRBD1 aligns across 7 bases. Germline CDR1 DFQATT, CDR2 SNEGSKA (reference sequence). The V gene end was trimmed by 3 bases and the J gene end by 3 bases; junction bases not matched to a gene: 7. This CDR3 has 14 residues. The CDR3 here is CSASKFDRDTEAFF. The CDR3 DNA is TGCAGTGCTAGTAAATTCGACAGGGACACTGAAGCTTTCTTT.

In DNA, the CDR3 is TGTGCCACCCGCCCAACAGGAGAGACCCAGTACTTC. It translates to CATRPTGETQYF. This sequence joins TRBV24-1 and TRBJ2-5; a possible D gene is TRBD1 (5 bases). The CDR3 loop spans 12 amino acids. Germline CDR1 reads KGHDR; CDR2 reads SFDVKD. Trimming shortened V by 9 bases and J by 4 bases, and 11 bases separated the two germline ends.

This clone was observed a single time. This rearrangement joins TRBV11-2 to TRBJ2-7, with 8 bases that match TRBD2. The CDR3 is made up of 15 amino acids. Germline V gene lookup returns CDR1 SGHAT and CDR2 FQNNGV. Trimming cost V 3 bases and J 1 base; bases outside gene matches: 5. The CDR3 loop is CASSFRGGPSYEQYF. CDR3 nucleotides: TGTGCCAGCAGCTTCCGGGGGGGCCCGTCCTACGAGCAGTACTTC.

The chain has TRBV7-2 and TRBJ1-1; D call uncertain. The CDR3 contains 14 residues. Trimming pared 8 bases from V and 2 bases from J, leaving 15 bases between. In germline, CDR1 is SGHTA, CDR2 FQGNSA. The CDR3 DNA reads as TGTGCCAGCGCGAGACCAGGTCTAAACACTGAAGCTTTCTTT. It is translated as CASARPGLNTEAFF. The full variable domain, its missing parts supplied by reference TRBV7-2 and TRBJ1-1, is GAGVSQSPSNKVTEKGKDVELRCDPISGHTALYWYRQSLGQGLEFLIYFQGNSAPDKSGLPSDRFSAERTGGSVSTLTIQRTQQEDSAVYLCASARPGLNTEAFFGQGTRLTVV.

CDR3 sequence (DNA): TGTGCCAGCAGCAAAGGAGGATGTGGGGACAGGGTCACTGAAGCTTTCTTT. Protein: CASSKGGCGDRVTEAFF. This chain links TRBV21-1 with TRBJ1-1; whether TRBD1, the table's D call, matches the DNA was not checked. TRBV21-1 is classified as a pseudogene. CDR3 size: 17 residues.

The chain joins TRBV5-5 to TRBJ2-1; possible D gene TRBD2, 6 bases. The CDR3 runs to 17 residues. Trimming removed 7 bases from V and 0 bases from J, with 20 bases in between. Germline V gene lookup returns CDR1 SGHKS and CDR2 YYEKEE (reference sequence). The CDR3 nucleotides read TGTGCCAGCTTCAACCCCCACGGGGGTACCTCCTACAATGAGCAGTTCTTC. It specifies CASFNPHGGTSYNEQFF.

V gene TRBV11-2 combines with J gene TRBJ2-2; D is unclear. V dropped 5 bases and J dropped 6 bases, with 10 bases sitting between them. The germline gives CDR1 SGHAT, CDR2 FQNNGV. The CDR3 length is 13 residues. CDR3 DNA sequence: TGTGCCAGCAGCCTTAGTGGTCCCGGGGAGCTGTTTTTT. The encoded protein is CASSLSGPGELFF.

The chain uses TRBV5-1 and TRBJ2-6; a weak D match, TRBD2 (5 bases). Germline CDR1 and CDR2: SGHRS and YFSETQ. Trimming removed 5 bases from V and 0 bases from J, with 15 bases in between. The CDR3 covers 17 residues. The CDR3 DNA reads as TGCGCCAGCAGGAGAGGGTACACCTCCTCTGGGGCCAACGTCCTGACTTTC. This gives the protein CASRRGYTSSGANVLTF.